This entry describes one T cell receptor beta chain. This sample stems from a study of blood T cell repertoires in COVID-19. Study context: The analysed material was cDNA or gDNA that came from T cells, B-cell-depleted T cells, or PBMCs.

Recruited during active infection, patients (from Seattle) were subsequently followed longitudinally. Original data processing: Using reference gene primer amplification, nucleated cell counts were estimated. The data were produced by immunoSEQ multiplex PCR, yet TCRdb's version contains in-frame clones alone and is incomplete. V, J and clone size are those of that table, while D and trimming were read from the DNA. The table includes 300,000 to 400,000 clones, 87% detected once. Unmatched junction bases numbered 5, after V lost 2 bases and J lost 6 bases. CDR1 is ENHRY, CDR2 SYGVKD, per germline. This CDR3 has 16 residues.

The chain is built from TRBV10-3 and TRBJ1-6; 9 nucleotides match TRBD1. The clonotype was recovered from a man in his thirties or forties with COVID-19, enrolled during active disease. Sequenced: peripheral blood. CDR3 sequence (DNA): TGTGCCATCAGTGAGCAGCGACAGGGGGTTAATTCACCCCTCCACTTT. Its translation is CAISEQRQGVNSPLHF.